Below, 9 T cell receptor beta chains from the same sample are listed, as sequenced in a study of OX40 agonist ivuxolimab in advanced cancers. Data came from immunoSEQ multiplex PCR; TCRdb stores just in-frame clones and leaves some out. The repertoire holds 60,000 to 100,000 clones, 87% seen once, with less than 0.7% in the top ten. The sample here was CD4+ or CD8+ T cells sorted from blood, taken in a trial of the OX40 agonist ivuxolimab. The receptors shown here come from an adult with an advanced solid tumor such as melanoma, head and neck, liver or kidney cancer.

DNA for the CDR3: TGTGCCAGCAGCTTCGGGATTTACGAGCAGTACTTC. Translation gives CASSFGIYEQYF. This sequence joins TRBV5-4 and TRBJ2-7, with a possible D match to TRBD2 (5 bases). Between the trimmed V and J ends, which lost 2 bases and 4 bases, there was a span of 7 bases. The CDR3 covers 12 residues. Germline V CDR1 and CDR2: SGHNT, YYREEE (reference sequence).

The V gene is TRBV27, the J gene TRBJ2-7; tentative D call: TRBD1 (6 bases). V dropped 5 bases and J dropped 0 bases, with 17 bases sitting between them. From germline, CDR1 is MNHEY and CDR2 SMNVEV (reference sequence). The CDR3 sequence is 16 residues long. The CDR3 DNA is TGTGCCAGCAGTGACTACCAGGGGACACCCTCCTACGAGCAGTACTTC. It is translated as CASSDYQGTPSYEQYF.

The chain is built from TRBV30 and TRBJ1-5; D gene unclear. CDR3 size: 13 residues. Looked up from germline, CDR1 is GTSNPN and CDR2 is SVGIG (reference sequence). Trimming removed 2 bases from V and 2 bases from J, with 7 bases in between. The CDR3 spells CAWSNGGNQPQHF. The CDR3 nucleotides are TGTGCCTGGAGTAACGGGGGCAATCAGCCCCAGCATTTT.

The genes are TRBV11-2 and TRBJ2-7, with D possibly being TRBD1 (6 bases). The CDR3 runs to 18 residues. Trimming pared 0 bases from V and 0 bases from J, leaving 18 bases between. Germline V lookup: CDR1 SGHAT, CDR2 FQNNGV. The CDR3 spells CASSLEGLGQQGSYEQYF. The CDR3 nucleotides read TGTGCCAGCAGCTTAGAGGGCTTAGGACAGCAAGGCTCCTACGAGCAGTACTTC.

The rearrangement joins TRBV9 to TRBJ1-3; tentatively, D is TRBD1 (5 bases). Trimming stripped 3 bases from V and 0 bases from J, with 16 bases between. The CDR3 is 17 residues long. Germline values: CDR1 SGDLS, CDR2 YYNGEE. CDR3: CASSGGRQATSGNTIYF. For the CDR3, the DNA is TGTGCCAGCAGCGGGGGCAGGCAGGCTACCTCTGGAAACACCATATATTTT.

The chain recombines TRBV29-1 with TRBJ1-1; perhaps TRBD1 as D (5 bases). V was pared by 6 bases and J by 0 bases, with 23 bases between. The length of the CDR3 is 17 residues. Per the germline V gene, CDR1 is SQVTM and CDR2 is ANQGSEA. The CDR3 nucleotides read TGCAGCGTAACCGCCTGGGGGACGGCCTATTTGAACACTGAAGCTTTCTTT. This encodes CSVTAWGTAYLNTEAFF.

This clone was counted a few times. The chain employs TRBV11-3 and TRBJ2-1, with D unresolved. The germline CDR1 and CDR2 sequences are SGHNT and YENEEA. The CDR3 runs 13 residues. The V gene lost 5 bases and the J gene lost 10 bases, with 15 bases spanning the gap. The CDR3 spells CASSPDPGFEQFF. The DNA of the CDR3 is TGTGCCAGCAGCCCTGACCCAGGTTTCGAGCAGTTCTTC. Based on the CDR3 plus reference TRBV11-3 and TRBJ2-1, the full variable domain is EAGVVQSPRYKIIEKKQPVAFWCNPISGHNTLYWYLQNLGQGPELLIRYENEEAVDDSQLPKDRFSAERLKGVDSTLKIQPAELGDSAVYLCASSPDPGFEQFFGPGTRLTVL.

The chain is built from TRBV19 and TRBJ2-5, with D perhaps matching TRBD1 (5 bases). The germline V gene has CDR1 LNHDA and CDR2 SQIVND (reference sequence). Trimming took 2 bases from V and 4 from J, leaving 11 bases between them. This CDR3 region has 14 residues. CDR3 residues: CASSINAGLETQYF. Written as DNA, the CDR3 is TGTGCCAGTAGTATAAATGCAGGGTTAGAGACCCAGTACTTC.

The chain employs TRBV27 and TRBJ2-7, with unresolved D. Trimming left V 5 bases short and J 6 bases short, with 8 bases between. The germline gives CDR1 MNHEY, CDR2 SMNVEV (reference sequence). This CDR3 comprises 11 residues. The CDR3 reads CASSSLGEQYF. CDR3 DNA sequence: TGTGCCAGCAGTAGTTTAGGCGAGCAGTACTTC.